This T cell receptor beta chain was observed in a study of T cells in Graves' hyperthyroidism and ophthalmopathy. Whole-study results and caveats: A median around 6 months before onset, the model predicted ophthalmopathy.

Of note for this clonotype: The antigen is not known.

An absence of ophthalmopathy progression within 18 months meant stable Graves' hyperthyroidism. The hyperthyroidism was newly diagnosed and had lasted under 2 months; the patients were aged 18 to 65. Based on clinical symptoms, serum thyroxine and TRAb, thyroid ultrasound and orbital computed tomography, diagnoses were reached. RNA transcripts provided the source from which TCR beta CDR3 regions were amplified. A set of HTBI primers served as the primers for a first-round RT-PCR of the TCR CDR3. TCRdb processed the multiplex PCR reads anew with MiXCR; each CDR3 protein has one entry. The sample comprises more than 350,000 distinct CDR3 sequences, under 15% of which are singletons, and approximately 32% rests with the top ten. This CDR3 contains 12 residues. V lost 4 bases, J lost 5 bases, and 9 bases lay in between. Per germline, CDR1 LGHDT and CDR2 YNNKEL (reference sequence).

The sample was blood. This sequence originates from a woman aged 25 to 39 with Graves' hyperthyroidism. The V and J genes are TRBV3-1 and TRBJ2-7; no definite D call. DNA of the CDR3: TGTGCCAGCAGCCTCGGACCCCACGAGCAGTACTTC. Protein product: CASSLGPHEQYF.